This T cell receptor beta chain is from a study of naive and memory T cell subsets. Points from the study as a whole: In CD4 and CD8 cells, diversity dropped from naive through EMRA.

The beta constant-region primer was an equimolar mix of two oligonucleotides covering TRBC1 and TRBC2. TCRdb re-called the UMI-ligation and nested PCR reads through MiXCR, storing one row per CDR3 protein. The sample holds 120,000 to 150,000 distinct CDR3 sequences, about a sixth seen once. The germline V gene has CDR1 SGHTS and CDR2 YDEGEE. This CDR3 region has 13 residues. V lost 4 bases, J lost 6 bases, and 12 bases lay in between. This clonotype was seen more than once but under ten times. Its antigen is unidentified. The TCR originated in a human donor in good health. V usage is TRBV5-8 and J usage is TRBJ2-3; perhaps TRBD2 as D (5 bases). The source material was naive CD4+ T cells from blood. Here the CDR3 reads CASSTRLADTQYF. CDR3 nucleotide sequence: TGTGCCAGCAGCACCCGGTTAGCGGATACGCAGTATTTT.